This T cell receptor (beta chain) was identified during a study of T cells after yellow fever vaccination. TCRdb re-analysed the 5' RACE reads in MiXCR, keeping a single row per CDR3 protein. This table has 140,000 to 150,000 distinct CDR3 sequences, about 7% appearing once. General study points: Abundant contaminating clonotypes from the bulk population could appear in FACS-sorted repertoires. Most clones from primary vaccination were detected again post-booster (96% CD4, roughly 85% CD8).

This clonotype has a count of ten or more. No antigen is known for it. Germline CDR1 is DFQATT and CDR2 is SNEGSKA (reference sequence). This CDR3 has 14 amino acids. V gave up 5 bases and J gave up 3 bases, with 16 bases separating them. This clonotype originated in a young man who received the YFV17D yellow fever vaccine. This material consisted of CD4+ T cells sorted from PBMCs, taken 10 days after the yellow fever booster vaccination. The chain joins TRBV20-1 to TRBJ1-1; D possibly corresponds to TRBD1 (5 bases). CDR3 DNA: TGCAGTGCTCCTCCCGTGGGGGTGGACACTGAAGCTTTCTTT. Its translation: CSAPPVGVDTEAFF.